This T cell receptor (beta chain) came from a study of cytomegalovirus exposure and HLA in healthy donors. Study-level points and caveats: Testing in vitro showed a few CMV-associated chains specific for CMV antigens.

Per the germline V gene, CDR1 is SGHAT and CDR2 is FQNNGV. V lost 6 bases, J lost 6 bases, and 7 bases stayed unmatched. This CDR3 spans 13 amino acids. Profiling relied on immunoSEQ multiplex PCR, and the TCRdb table lists in-frame clones only, not all of them. The table shows roughly 100,000 clones, with approximately 86% occurring only once. As to this clone: Its target is not known.

The TCR sequence derives from a woman younger than 30 in good health and CMV-seropositive. J is TRBJ1-1 and V is TRBV11-2, with TRBD1 matching over 7 bases. Sequencing used PBMCs. In DNA, the CDR3 is TGTGCCAGCAGAAGTACAGGGGCGGCTGAAGCTTTCTTT. This codes for CASRSTGAAEAFF.